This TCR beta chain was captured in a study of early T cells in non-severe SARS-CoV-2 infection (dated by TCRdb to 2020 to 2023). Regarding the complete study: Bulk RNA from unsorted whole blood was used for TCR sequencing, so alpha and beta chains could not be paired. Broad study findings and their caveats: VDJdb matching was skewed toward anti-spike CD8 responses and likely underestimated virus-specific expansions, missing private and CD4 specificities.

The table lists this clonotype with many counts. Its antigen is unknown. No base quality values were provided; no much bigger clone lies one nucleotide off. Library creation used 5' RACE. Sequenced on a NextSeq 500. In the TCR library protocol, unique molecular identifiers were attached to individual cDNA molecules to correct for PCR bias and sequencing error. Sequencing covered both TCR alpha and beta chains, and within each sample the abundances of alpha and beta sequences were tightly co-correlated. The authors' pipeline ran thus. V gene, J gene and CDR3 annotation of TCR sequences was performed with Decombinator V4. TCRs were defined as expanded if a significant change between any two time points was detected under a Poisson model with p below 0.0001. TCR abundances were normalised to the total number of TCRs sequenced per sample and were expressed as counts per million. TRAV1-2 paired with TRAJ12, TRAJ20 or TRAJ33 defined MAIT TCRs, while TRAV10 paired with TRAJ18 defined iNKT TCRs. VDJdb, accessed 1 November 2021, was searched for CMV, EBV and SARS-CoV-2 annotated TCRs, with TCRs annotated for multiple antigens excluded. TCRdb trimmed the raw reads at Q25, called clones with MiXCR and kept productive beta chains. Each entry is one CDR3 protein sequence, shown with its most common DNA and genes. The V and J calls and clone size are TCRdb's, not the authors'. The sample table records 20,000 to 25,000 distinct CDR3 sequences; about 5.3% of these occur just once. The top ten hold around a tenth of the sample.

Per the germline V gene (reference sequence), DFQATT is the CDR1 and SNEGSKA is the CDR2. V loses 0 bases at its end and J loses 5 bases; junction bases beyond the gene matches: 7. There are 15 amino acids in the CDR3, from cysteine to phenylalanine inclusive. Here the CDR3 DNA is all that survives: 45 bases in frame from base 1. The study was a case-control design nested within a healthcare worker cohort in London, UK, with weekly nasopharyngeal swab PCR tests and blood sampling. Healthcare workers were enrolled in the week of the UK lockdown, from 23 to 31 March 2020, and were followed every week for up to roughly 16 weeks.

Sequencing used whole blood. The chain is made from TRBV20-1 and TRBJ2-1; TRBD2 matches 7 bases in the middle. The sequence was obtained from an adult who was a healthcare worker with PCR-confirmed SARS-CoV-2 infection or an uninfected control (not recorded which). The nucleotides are TGCAGTGCTAGAGAGCTCCTAGCGGATAACAATGAGCAGTTCTTC. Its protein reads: CSARELLADNNEQFF.